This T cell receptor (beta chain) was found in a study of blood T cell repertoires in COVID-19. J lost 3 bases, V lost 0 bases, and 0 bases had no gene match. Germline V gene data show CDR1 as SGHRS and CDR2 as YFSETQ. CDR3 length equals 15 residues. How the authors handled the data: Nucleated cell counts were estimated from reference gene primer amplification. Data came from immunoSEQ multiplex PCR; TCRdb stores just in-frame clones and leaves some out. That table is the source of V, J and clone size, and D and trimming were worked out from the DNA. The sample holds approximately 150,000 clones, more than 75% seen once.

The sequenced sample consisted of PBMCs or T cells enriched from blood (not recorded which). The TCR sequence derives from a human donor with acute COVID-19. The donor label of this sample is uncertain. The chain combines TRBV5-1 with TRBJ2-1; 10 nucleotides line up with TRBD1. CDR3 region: CASSLGTGGYNEQFF. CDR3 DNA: TGCGCCAGCAGCTTGGGGACAGGGGGCTACAATGAGCAGTTCTTC. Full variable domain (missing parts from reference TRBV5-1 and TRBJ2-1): KAGVTQTPRYLIKTRGQQVTLSCSPISGHRSVSWYQQTPGQGLQFLFEYFSETQRNKGNFPGRFSGRQFSNSRSEMNVSTLELGDSALYLCASSLGTGGYNEQFFGPGTRLTVL.